These 10 T cell receptor beta chains share one sample of origin, sequenced in a study of T cells after somatic rescue of genetic block. TCRdb's copy holds only in-frame clones and misses some; the assay was immunoSEQ multiplex PCR. The sample has around 15,000 clones; roughly three quarters are singletons. The sample taken for sequencing was peripheral blood mononuclear cells (PBMCs). The receptors here all came from a man younger than 30.

This chain uses TRBV11-2 with TRBJ1-4; 9 bases line up with TRBD1. Per the germline V gene, CDR1 is SGHAT and CDR2 is FQNNGV. CDR3 size: 18 residues. V lost 5 bases to trimming and J lost 0 bases; unmatched junction nucleotides: 10. CDR3 DNA sequence: TGTGCCAGCAGCCCCGAGACAGGGGGGTTTGCAACTAATGAAAAACTGTTTTTT. It specifies CASSPETGGFATNEKLFF.

This chain joins TRBV30 and TRBJ2-5, with a weak D call TRBD1 (5 bases). The CDR3 has 14 residues. Germline CDR1 is GTSNPN and CDR2 is SVGIG (reference sequence). The V end was cut by 3 bases, the J end by 5 bases, with 16 bases between. The CDR3 loop is CAWSILGAGETQYF. The CDR3 DNA reads as TGTGCCTGGAGCATTTTAGGGGCTGGGGAGACCCAGTACTTC.

This chain connects TRBV19 to TRBJ1-5; TRBD1 matches at 8 bases. Germline V gene sequence: CDR1 LNHDA, CDR2 SQIVND (reference sequence). The CDR3 totals 15 residues. V shed 4 bases and J 7 bases; nucleotides not matched to a gene: 9. CDR3 loop: CASSRLDRAGQPQHF. The CDR3 DNA is TGTGCCAGTAGTAGACTGGACAGGGCGGGGCAGCCCCAGCATTTT. Variable domain in full (rest from reference TRBV19 and TRBJ1-5): DGGITQSPKYLFRKEGQNVTLSCEQNLNHDAMYWYRQDPGQGLRLIYYSQIVNDFQKGDIAEGYSVSREKKESFPLTVTSAQKNPTAFYLCASSRLDRAGQPQHFGDGTRLSIL.

This clone counts as medium-sized. The CDR3 bases are TGTGCCAGCAGCTTAGGGGGAATCCAAAATGAAAAACTGTTTTTT. This translates into CASSLGGIQNEKLFF. The chain couples TRBV7-9 to TRBJ1-4, with D uncertain. V shed 1 base and J shed 5 bases, with 11 bases lying between them. This CDR3 contains 15 residues. Germline V gene lookup returns CDR1 SEHNR and CDR2 FQNEAQ (reference sequence).

The V call is TRBV7-6, the J call TRBJ2-2, with D maybe TRBD1 (5 bases). Trimming removed 3 bases at V and 0 bases at J, with 11 bases between. Germline V gene data show CDR1 as SGHVS and CDR2 as FNYEAQ. CDR3 length: 16 amino acids. The DNA for the CDR3 is TGTGCCAGCAGCTTGGTTGGGGCCCCGAACACCGGGGAGCTGTTTTTT. Protein sequence: CASSLVGAPNTGELFF.

In its sample, this clone was seen a few times. This sequence joins TRBV2 and TRBJ2-6; D unresolved. Germline V gene sequence: CDR1 SNHLY, CDR2 FYNNEI. This CDR3 has 16 amino acids. Trimming left V 7 bases short and J 0 bases short, with 13 bases between. CDR3 DNA: TGTGCCAGCAACCGACGACACAGCTCTGGGGCCAACGTCCTGACTTTC. Translated: CASNRRHSSGANVLTF.

The chain uses TRBV2 and TRBJ2-2; D ambiguous. CDR1 is SNHLY and CDR2 is FYNNEI in the germline V gene. V lost 6 bases, J lost 4 bases, and 15 bases lay in between. The CDR3 totals 15 residues. The CDR3, as DNA: TGTGCCAGCAGAGCAGTGGTTGTTCTCACCGGGGAGCTGTTTTTT. Its protein product is CASRAVVVLTGELFF. Using reference TRBV2 and TRBJ2-2 for the parts outside the CDR3, the full variable domain is EPEVTQTPSHQVTQMGQEVILRCVPISNHLYFYWYRQILGQKVEFLVSFYNNEISEKSEIFDDQFSVERPDGSNFTLKIRSTKLEDSAMYFCASRAVVVLTGELFFGEGSRLTVL.

The chain links TRBV11-2 to TRBJ2-1; 10 positions match TRBD2. Germline CDR1 SGHAT, CDR2 FQNNGV. V trimming: 0 bases; J trimming: 3 bases; junction bases outside the gene matches: 2. The length of the CDR3 is 16 residues. The CDR3 nucleotides are TGTGCCAGCAGCTTAGATCGGACTAGCGGCTACAATGAGCAGTTCTTC. It is translated as CASSLDRTSGYNEQFF.

The rearrangement joins TRBV9 to TRBJ2-1, with 7 bases that match TRBD1. Germline CDR1 SGDLS, CDR2 YYNGEE. V gave up 0 bases and J gave up 4 bases; unmatched junction bases: 10. The CDR3 is 17 residues long. CDR3 residues: CASSVAQQGWSYNEQFF. Written as DNA, the CDR3 is TGTGCCAGCAGCGTAGCTCAACAGGGGTGGTCGTACAATGAGCAGTTCTTC.

V is TRBV7-3 and J is TRBJ2-2; the D gene is possibly TRBD1 (5 bases). The ends were cut back, 5 bases at V and 4 bases at J, with 8 bases in the middle. The CDR3 runs 13 residues. Germline CDR1 reads SGHTA; CDR2 reads FQGTGA. CDR3 protein: CASSPTGTGELFF. CDR3 sequence (DNA): TGTGCCAGCAGCCCCACAGGCACCGGGGAGCTGTTTTTT.